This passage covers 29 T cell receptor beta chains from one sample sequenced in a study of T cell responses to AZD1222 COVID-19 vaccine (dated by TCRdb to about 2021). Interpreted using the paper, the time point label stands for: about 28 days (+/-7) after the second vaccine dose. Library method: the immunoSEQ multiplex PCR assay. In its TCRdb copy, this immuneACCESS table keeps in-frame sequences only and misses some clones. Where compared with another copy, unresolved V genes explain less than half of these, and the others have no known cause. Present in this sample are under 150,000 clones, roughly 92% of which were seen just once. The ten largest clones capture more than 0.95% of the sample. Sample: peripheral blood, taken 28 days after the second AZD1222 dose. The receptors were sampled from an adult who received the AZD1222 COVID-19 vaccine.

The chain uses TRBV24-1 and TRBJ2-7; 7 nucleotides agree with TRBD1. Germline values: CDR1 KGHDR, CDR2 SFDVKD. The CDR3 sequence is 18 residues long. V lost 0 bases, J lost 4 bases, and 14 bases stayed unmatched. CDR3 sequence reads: CATSDLQLGQPFFYEQYF. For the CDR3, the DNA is TGTGCCACCAGTGATTTGCAATTGGGACAGCCTTTCTTTTACGAGCAGTACTTC.

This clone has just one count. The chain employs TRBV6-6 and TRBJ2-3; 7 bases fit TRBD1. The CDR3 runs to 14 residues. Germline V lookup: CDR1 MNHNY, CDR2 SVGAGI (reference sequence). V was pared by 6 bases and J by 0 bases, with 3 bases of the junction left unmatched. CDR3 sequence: CASRGQFSTDTQYF. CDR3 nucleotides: TGTGCCAGCAGGGGACAGTTTAGCACAGATACGCAGTATTTT.

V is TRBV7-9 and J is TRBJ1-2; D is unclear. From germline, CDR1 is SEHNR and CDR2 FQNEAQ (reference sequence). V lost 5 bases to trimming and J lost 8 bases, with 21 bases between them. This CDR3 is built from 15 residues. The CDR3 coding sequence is TGTGCCAGCAGCCCCAAAGATCTCCAGCCAGGCGGCTACACCTTC. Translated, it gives CASSPKDLQPGGYTF.

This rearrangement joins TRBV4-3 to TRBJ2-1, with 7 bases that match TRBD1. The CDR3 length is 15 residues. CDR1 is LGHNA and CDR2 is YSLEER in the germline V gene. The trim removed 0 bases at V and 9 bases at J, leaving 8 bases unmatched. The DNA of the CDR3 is TGCGCCAGCAGCCAAGATGTGGACAGGATGGGTGAGCAGTTCTTC. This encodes CASSQDVDRMGEQFF.

DNA of the CDR3: TGTGCCAGCAGCCTCAGGGGGGCGAGCACTGAAGCTTTCTTT. Amino acids: CASSLRGASTEAFF. This chain joins TRBV7-2 and TRBJ1-1; 7 bases map to TRBD1. V lost 5 bases and J lost 4; bases outside the gene matches: 7. This CDR3 has 14 residues. Germline values: CDR1 SGHTA, CDR2 FQGNSA.

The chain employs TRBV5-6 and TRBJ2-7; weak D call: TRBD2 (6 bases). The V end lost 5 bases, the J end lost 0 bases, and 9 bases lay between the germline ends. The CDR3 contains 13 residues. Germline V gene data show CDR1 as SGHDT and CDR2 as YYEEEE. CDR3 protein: CASRGLTSYEQYF. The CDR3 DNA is TGTGCCAGCAGGGGACTTACCTCCTACGAGCAGTACTTC.

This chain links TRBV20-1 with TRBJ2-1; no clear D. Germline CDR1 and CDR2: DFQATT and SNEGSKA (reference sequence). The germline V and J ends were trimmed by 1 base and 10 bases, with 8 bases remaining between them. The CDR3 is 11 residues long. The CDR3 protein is CSARGQTEQFF. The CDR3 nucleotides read TGCAGTGCTAGAGGCCAAACGGAGCAGTTCTTC.

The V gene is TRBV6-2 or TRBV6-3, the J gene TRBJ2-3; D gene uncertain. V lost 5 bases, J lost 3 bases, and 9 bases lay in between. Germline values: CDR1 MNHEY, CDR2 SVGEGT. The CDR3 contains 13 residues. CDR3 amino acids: CASSGYRTDTQYF. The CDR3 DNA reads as TGTGCCAGCAGTGGTTATCGAACAGATACGCAGTATTTT.

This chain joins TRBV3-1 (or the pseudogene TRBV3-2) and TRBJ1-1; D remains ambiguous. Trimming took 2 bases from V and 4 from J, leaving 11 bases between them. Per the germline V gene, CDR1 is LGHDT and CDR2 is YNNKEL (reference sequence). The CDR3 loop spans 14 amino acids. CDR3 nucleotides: TGTGCCAGCAGCCAATCCAGCAGATCCACTGAAGCTTTCTTT. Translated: CASSQSSRSTEAFF.

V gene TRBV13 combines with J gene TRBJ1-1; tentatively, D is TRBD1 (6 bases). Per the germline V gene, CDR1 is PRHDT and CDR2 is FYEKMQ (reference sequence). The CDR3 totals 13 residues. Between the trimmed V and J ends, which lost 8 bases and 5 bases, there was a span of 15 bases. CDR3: CASQTGSGTEAFF. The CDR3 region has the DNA TGTGCCAGCCAAACAGGGTCAGGGACTGAAGCTTTCTTT.

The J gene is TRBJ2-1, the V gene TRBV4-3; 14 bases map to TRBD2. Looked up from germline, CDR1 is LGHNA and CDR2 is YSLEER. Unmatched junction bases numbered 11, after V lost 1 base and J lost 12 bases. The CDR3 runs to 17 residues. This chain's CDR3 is CASSQGPGLAGGLGQFF. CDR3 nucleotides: TGCGCCAGCAGCCAAGGACCCGGACTAGCGGGAGGCCTAGGGCAGTTCTTC.

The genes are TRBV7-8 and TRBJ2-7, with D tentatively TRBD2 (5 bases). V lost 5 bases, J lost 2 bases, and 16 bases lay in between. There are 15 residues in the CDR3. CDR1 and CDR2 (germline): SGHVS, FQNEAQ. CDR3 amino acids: CASSHRVARAYEQYF. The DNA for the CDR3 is TGTGCCAGCAGCCACCGAGTCGCGAGGGCCTACGAGCAGTACTTC.

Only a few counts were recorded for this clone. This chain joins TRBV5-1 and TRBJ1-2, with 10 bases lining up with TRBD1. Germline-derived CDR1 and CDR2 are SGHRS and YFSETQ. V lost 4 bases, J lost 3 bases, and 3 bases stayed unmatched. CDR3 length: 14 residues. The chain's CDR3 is CASSPGTGDYGYTF. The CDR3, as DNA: TGCGCCAGCAGCCCCGGGACAGGGGACTATGGCTACACCTTC.

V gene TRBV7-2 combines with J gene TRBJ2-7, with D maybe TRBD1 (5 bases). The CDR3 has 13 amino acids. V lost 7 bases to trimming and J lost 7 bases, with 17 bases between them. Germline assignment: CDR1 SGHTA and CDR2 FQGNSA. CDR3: CASKTPGFGEQYF. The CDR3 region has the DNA TGTGCCAGCAAAACTCCAGGGTTTGGTGAGCAGTACTTC.

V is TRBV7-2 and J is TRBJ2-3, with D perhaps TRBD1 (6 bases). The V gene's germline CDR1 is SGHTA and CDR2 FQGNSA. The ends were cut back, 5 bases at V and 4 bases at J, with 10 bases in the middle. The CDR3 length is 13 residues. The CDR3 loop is CASSTNRADTQYF. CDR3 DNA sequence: TGTGCCAGCAGCACAAACAGGGCAGATACGCAGTATTTT.

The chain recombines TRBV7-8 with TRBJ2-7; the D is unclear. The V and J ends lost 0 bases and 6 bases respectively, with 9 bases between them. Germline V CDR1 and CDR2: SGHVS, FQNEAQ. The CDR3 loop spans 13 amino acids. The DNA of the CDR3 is TGTGCCAGCAGCTTAGCGCGCGGATTCGAGCAGTACTTC. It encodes CASSLARGFEQYF.

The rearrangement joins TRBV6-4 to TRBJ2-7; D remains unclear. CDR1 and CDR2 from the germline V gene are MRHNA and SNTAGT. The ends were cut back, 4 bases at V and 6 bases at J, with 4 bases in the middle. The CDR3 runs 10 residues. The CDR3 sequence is CASSVGEQYF. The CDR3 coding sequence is TGTGCCAGCAGTGTTGGCGAGCAGTACTTC.

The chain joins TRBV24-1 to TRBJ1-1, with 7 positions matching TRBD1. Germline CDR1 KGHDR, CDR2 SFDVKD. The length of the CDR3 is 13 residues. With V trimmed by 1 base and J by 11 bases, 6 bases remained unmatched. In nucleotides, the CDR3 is TGTGCCACCAGTGATTTCACAGGGGCGGGGGCTTTCTTT. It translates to CATSDFTGAGAFF.

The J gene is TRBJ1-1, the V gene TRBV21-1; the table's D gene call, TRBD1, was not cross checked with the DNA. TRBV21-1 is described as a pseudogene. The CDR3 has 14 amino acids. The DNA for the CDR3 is TGTGCCAGCAGCGGCTTGACAGCGAACACTGAAGCTTTCTTT. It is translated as CASSGLTANTEAFF.

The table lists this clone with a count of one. The CDR3 coding sequence is TGTGCCAGCAGTTCCTCAAGGCATAATTCACCCCTCCACTTT. This translates into CASSSSRHNSPLHF. V gene TRBV28 combines with J gene TRBJ1-6; D ambiguous. Germline CDR1 is MDHEN and CDR2 is SYDVKM. CDR3 length: 14 residues. The V end was cut by 4 bases, the J end by 5 bases, with 9 bases between.

CDR3 sequence (DNA): TGTGCCAGCAGCTCTAGGAACGAGCAGTACTTC. Its translation is CASSSRNEQYF. The chain uses TRBV25-1 and TRBJ2-7; D call uncertain. The CDR3 is made up of 11 amino acids. V lost 6 bases and J 5 bases, leaving 8 bases between the germline ends. The germline V gene encodes CDR1 MGHDK and CDR2 SYGVNS.

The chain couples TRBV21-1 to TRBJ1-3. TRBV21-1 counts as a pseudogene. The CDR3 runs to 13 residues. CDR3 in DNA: TGTGCCAGCAGCAAGTCGGACGGACGCACCATATATTTT. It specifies CASSKSDGRTIYF.

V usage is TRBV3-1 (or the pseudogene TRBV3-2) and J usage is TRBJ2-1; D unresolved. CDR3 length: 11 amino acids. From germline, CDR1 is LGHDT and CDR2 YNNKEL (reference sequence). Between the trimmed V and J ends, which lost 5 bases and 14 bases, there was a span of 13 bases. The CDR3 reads CASSTTGKEFF. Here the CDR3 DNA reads TGTGCCAGCAGCACAACCGGAAAGGAGTTCTTC.

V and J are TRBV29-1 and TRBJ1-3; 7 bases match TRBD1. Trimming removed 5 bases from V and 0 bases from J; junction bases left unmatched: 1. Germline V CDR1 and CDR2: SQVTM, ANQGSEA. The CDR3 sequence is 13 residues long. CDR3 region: CSVRGHSGNTIYF. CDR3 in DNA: TGCAGCGTTAGGGGGCACTCTGGAAACACCATATATTTT.

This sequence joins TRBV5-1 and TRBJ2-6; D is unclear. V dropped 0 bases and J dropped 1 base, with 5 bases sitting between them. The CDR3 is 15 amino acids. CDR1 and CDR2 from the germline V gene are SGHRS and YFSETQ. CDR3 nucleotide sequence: TGCGCCAGCAGCTTGGTTATGTCTGGGGCCAACGTCCTGACTTTC. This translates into CASSLVMSGANVLTF. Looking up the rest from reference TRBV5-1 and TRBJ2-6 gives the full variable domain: KAGVTQTPRYLIKTRGQQVTLSCSPISGHRSVSWYQQTPGQGLQFLFEYFSETQRNKGNFPGRFSGRQFSNSRSEMNVSTLELGDSALYLCASSLVMSGANVLTFGAGSRLTVL.

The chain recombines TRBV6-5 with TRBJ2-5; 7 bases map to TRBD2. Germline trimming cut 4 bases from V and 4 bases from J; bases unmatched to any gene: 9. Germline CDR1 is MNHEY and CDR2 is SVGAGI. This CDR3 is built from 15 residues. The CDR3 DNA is TGTGCCAGCAGTTCAGGAGGGAGGGCCGCAGAGACCCAGTACTTC. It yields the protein CASSSGGRAAETQYF.

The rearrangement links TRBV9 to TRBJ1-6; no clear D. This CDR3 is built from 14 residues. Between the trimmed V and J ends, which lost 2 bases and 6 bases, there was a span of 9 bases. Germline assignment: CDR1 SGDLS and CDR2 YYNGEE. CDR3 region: CASSVGGINSPLHF. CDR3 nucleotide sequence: TGTGCCAGCAGCGTGGGCGGGATTAATTCACCCCTCCACTTT. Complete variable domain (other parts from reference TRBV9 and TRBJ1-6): DSGVTQTPKHLITATGQRVTLRCSPRSGDLSVYWYQQSLDQGLQFLIQYYNGEERAKGNILERFSAQQFPDLHSELNLSSLELGDSALYFCASSVGGINSPLHFGNGTRLTVT.

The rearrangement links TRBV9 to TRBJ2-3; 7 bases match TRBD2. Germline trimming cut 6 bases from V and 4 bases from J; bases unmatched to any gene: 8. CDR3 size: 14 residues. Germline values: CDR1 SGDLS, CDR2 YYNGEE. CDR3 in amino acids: CASTRWGGSDTQYF. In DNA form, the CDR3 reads TGTGCCAGCACCCGATGGGGAGGGTCAGATACGCAGTATTTT.

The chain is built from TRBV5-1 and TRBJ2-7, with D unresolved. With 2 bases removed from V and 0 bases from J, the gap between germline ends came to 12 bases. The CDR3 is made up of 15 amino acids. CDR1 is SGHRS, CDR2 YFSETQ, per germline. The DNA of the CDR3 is TGCGCCAGCAGCTTCCGCGGATCTATCTCCTACGAGCAGTACTTC. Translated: CASSFRGSISYEQYF.